Listed below are T cell receptor beta chains from one sample, sequenced in a study of OX40 agonist ivuxolimab in advanced cancers. Clones were sequenced by immunoSEQ multiplex PCR, and TCRdb holds only the in-frame ones, with some missing. The profile covers around 150,000 clones, with under 95% appearing a single time and approximately 1% taken by the ten largest. This specimen was CD4+ or CD8+ T cells sorted from blood, taken in a trial of the OX40 agonist ivuxolimab. These receptors all stem from an adult with an advanced solid tumor such as melanoma, head and neck, liver or kidney cancer. Each CDR3 is given with its conserved first and last residue. Fields, in order: J gene, V gene, clone size, D gene, CDR3 DNA, CDR3 protein. A D gene is named only where the DNA matches it firmly. Clone size is not always given. Where it is, it says once, few, many or a class for expanded clones.

J gene: TRBJ2-7; V gene: TRBV9; clone size: NA; D gene: NA; CDR3 DNA: TGTGCCAGCAGCGTAAGGGGGGGAACAGCATTCGAGCAGTACTTC; CDR3 protein: CASSVRGGTAFEQYF
J gene: TRBJ1-1; V gene: TRBV7-2; clone size: NA; D gene: NA; CDR3 DNA: TGTGCCAGCAGAAACAGGGCCTCCACTGAAGCTTTCTTT; CDR3 protein: CASRNRASTEAFF
J gene: TRBJ1-1; V gene: TRBV5-1; clone size: NA; D gene: NA; CDR3 DNA: TGCGCCAGCAGCTTGAAGGGGCGTAACACTGAAGCTTTCTTT; CDR3 protein: CASSLKGRNTEAFF
J gene: TRBJ1-2; V gene: TRBV29-1; clone size: NA; D gene: NA; CDR3 DNA: TGCAGTTCCAGGGGTGATGACTATGGCTACACCTTC; CDR3 protein: CSSRGDDYGYTF
J gene: TRBJ1-4; V gene: TRBV18; clone size: NA; D gene: NA; CDR3 DNA: TGTGCCAGCTCACCAACAACTAATGAAAAACTGTTTTTT; CDR3 protein: CASSPTTNEKLFF
J gene: TRBJ2-1; V gene: TRBV4-2; clone size: NA; D gene: NA; CDR3 DNA: TGTGCCAGCAGCCAAGTTGGCCAGGGAAACAATGAGCAGTTCTTC; CDR3 protein: CASSQVGQGNNEQFF
J gene: TRBJ2-1; V gene: TRBV7-2; clone size: NA; D gene: NA; CDR3 DNA: TGTGCCAGCAGCTCGGTGCCCGGACCGGGGATCAATGAGCAGTTCTTC; CDR3 protein: CASSSVPGPGINEQFF
J gene: TRBJ2-5; V gene: TRBV7-9; clone size: NA; D gene: TRBD1; CDR3 DNA: TGTGCCAGCCGAAAAGCTAGACAGGGGGCCGCAGAGACCCAGTACTTC; CDR3 protein: CASRKARQGAAETQYF
J gene: TRBJ1-1; V gene: TRBV6-5; clone size: NA; D gene: NA; CDR3 DNA: TGTGCCAGCAGTTACTATCTGAACACTGAAGCTTTCTTT; CDR3 protein: CASSYYLNTEAFF
J gene: TRBJ2-5; V gene: TRBV28; clone size: NA; D gene: TRBD1; CDR3 DNA: TGTGCCAGCAGTTCAATACAGGGGGTCGACGAGACCCAGTACTTC; CDR3 protein: CASSSIQGVDETQYF
J gene: TRBJ2-5; V gene: TRBV28; clone size: NA; D gene: NA; CDR3 DNA: TGTGCCAGCAGTTTATTGGGCGGGCGCTTCTCAGGGACCCAGTACTTC; CDR3 protein: CASSLLGGRFSGTQYF
J gene: TRBJ1-4; V gene: TRBV7-2; clone size: NA; D gene: TRBD1; CDR3 DNA: TGTGCCAGCAGCTTATCCCCGACAGGGGATGAAAAACTGTTTTTT; CDR3 protein: CASSLSPTGDEKLFF
J gene: TRBJ2-1; V gene: TRBV7-8; clone size: NA; D gene: TRBD2; CDR3 DNA: TGTGCCAGCAGCTCTGGGGAGACTAGCGGGTTAAATGAGCAGTTCTTC; CDR3 protein: CASSSGETSGLNEQFF
J gene: TRBJ2-7; V gene: TRBV11-2; clone size: NA; D gene: TRBD2; CDR3 DNA: TGTGCCAGCAGCTTTCCCAGGGAGGGTCCCTCCTACGAGCAGTACTTC; CDR3 protein: CASSFPREGPSYEQYF
J gene: TRBJ2-5; V gene: TRBV6-6; clone size: NA; D gene: TRBD1; CDR3 DNA: TGTGCCAGCAGTCGACAGACAGGGGGCAAAAAGACCCAGTACTTC; CDR3 protein: CASSRQTGGKKTQYF
J gene: TRBJ2-7; V gene: TRBV4-3; clone size: NA; D gene: NA; CDR3 DNA: TGCGCCAGCAGCCAAGAAGGGAAGCTGGAGTACGAGCAGTACTTC; CDR3 protein: CASSQEGKLEYEQYF
J gene: TRBJ1-1; V gene: TRBV5-4; clone size: NA; D gene: NA; CDR3 DNA: TGTGCCAGCAGCCCTGACAGCCTCAGACTTGAAGCTTTCTTT; CDR3 protein: CASSPDSLRLEAFF
J gene: TRBJ1-5; V gene: TRBV6-5; clone size: NA; D gene: NA; CDR3 DNA: TGTGCCAGCAGTCGACAGCATAGCAATCAGCCCCAGCATTTT; CDR3 protein: CASSRQHSNQPQHF
J gene: TRBJ1-2; V gene: TRBV9; clone size: once; D gene: NA; CDR3 DNA: TGTGCCAGCAGCGCACAGGGTTCTTATGGCTACACCTTC; CDR3 protein: CASSAQGSYGYTF
J gene: TRBJ2-1; V gene: TRBV12-5; clone size: NA; D gene: NA; CDR3 DNA: TGTGCTAGTGGTTTGGTACTATTCGGTGAGCAGTTCTTC; CDR3 protein: CASGLVLFGEQFF
J gene: TRBJ1-2; V gene: TRBV29-1; clone size: NA; D gene: TRBD1; CDR3 DNA: TGCAGCGTTGAGGGACAGGGGATCTATGGCTACACCTTC; CDR3 protein: CSVEGQGIYGYTF
J gene: TRBJ1-1; V gene: TRBV7-2; clone size: NA; D gene: TRBD1; CDR3 DNA: TGTGCCAGCAGCTTGTGGACAGGGCTTATGAACACTGAAGCTTTCTTT; CDR3 protein: CASSLWTGLMNTEAFF
J gene: TRBJ1-5; V gene: TRBV7-9; clone size: once; D gene: TRBD1; CDR3 DNA: TGTGCCAGCAGCTCAGGGGGGGCCCGTCAGCCCCAGCATTTT; CDR3 protein: CASSSGGARQPQHF
J gene: TRBJ1-1; V gene: TRBV6-1; clone size: NA; D gene: NA; CDR3 DNA: TGTGCCAGCAGTGAACAGGGTGGGATCACTGAAGCTTTCTTT; CDR3 protein: CASSEQGGITEAFF
J gene: TRBJ2-7; V gene: TRBV6-6; clone size: NA; D gene: NA; CDR3 DNA: TGTGCCAGCAGGCCGAGGCCATTCTACGAGCAGTACTTC; CDR3 protein: CASRPRPFYEQYF
J gene: TRBJ1-2; V gene: TRBV15; clone size: NA; D gene: NA; CDR3 DNA: TGTGCCACCAGCAGAGATCGGGATGGCTACACCTTC; CDR3 protein: CATSRDRDGYTF
J gene: TRBJ2-7; V gene: TRBV18; clone size: once; D gene: TRBD2; CDR3 DNA: TGTGCCAGCTCACCACGGACTAGCGGGGAAGTAACGGGGCAGTACTTC; CDR3 protein: CASSPRTSGEVTGQYF
J gene: TRBJ2-7; V gene: TRBV19; clone size: once; D gene: NA; CDR3 DNA: TGTGCCAGGGGCGAGGGGACGACCTCCACCTTGGGCGAGCAGTACTTC; CDR3 protein: CARGEGTTSTLGEQYF
J gene: TRBJ2-7; V gene: TRBV19; clone size: NA; D gene: TRBD2; CDR3 DNA: TGTGCCAGTAGTAGGGCTAGCGGGGTCTACGAGCAGTACTTC; CDR3 protein: CASSRASGVYEQYF
J gene: TRBJ2-3; V gene: TRBV5-1; clone size: NA; D gene: NA; CDR3 DNA: TGCGCCAGCAGCGCCATGGAACGGGGCATCTTCACAGATACGCAGTATTTT; CDR3 protein: CASSAMERGIFTDTQYF
J gene: TRBJ1-1; V gene: TRBV7-9; clone size: NA; D gene: NA; CDR3 DNA: TGTGCCAGCAGCTTAGTGCCAGGAATTGAAGCTTTCTTT; CDR3 protein: CASSLVPGIEAFF
J gene: TRBJ1-1; V gene: TRBV4-2; clone size: NA; D gene: NA; CDR3 DNA: TGTGCCAGCAGCCCCCTGGGTGCTGAAGCTTTCTTT; CDR3 protein: CASSPLGAEAFF
J gene: TRBJ2-7; V gene: TRBV19; clone size: NA; D gene: NA; CDR3 DNA: TGTGCCAACGACGCCAGGGGAAGCTCCTACGAGCAGTACTTC; CDR3 protein: CANDARGSSYEQYF
J gene: TRBJ2-5; V gene: TRBV7-9; clone size: NA; D gene: TRBD2; CDR3 DNA: TGTGCCAGCAGCTTATCGACGGCGGGGGGGACCGAGACCCAGTACTTC; CDR3 protein: CASSLSTAGGTETQYF
J gene: TRBJ2-4; V gene: TRBV19; clone size: NA; D gene: NA; CDR3 DNA: TGTGCCAGTAGTTCGATATTGGACATTCAGTACTTC; CDR3 protein: CASSSILDIQYF
J gene: TRBJ1-2; V gene: TRBV7-2; clone size: NA; D gene: NA; CDR3 DNA: TGTGCCAGCAGCTTTACGGCGGGAGTTAATACGGGCTACACCTTC; CDR3 protein: CASSFTAGVNTGYTF
J gene: TRBJ1-4; V gene: TRBV5-4; clone size: once; D gene: TRBD1; CDR3 DNA: TGTGCCAGCAGCCCCGGACAGGGGGGTGAAAAACTGTTTTTT; CDR3 protein: CASSPGQGGEKLFF
J gene: TRBJ1-2; V gene: TRBV27; clone size: NA; D gene: TRBD1; CDR3 DNA: TGTGCCAGCAGTCCCACAGGGGGGAGAGGCTACACCTTC; CDR3 protein: CASSPTGGRGYTF
J gene: TRBJ2-7; V gene: TRBV5-4; clone size: NA; D gene: NA; CDR3 DNA: TGTGCCAGCAGCCCCCGAGCAGGGGCGCCCTACGAGCAGTACTTC; CDR3 protein: CASSPRAGAPYEQYF
J gene: TRBJ2-1; V gene: TRBV7-9; clone size: NA; D gene: TRBD1; CDR3 DNA: TGTGCCAGCAGCTTACCACAGGGGATCCGCTCCTACAATGAGCAGTTCTTC; CDR3 protein: CASSLPQGIRSYNEQFF